This entry concerns a single T cell receptor beta chain. Antigen unknown. Profiling relied on immunoSEQ multiplex PCR, and the TCRdb table lists in-frame clones only, not all of them. The sample records some 20,000 clones, approximately 81% being singletons. Time point specified: week 47, end of study. The study gave 300 ug of mutant IDH1 20-mer peptide per vaccine dose, with topical imiquimod. This specimen comes from a study of a mutant IDH1 vaccine in newly diagnosed glioma. Overall study: Patients arrived already treated with radiotherapy, temozolomide, or both, most having had both.

The germline V gene has CDR1 LGHNA and CDR2 YSLEER. The CDR3 runs to 16 residues. V was pared by 0 bases and J by 2 bases, with 11 bases between. The source is a man between 35 and 55 years old with glioma. The chain combines TRBV4-3 with TRBJ2-1; D remains ambiguous. This specimen was PBMCs, taken from a glioma patient whose treatment included an IDH1 peptide vaccine. CDR3 nucleotide sequence: TGCGCCAGCAGCCAAGATCAGCGCCGCACCTACAATGAGCAGTTCTTC. It encodes CASSQDQRRTYNEQFF.